This T cell receptor beta chain was identified in a study of blood T cell repertoires in COVID-19. Study overall: The origin of the acute and convalescent COVID-19 samples was the United States, Italy and Spain.

The authors' processing: Cell counts per sample came from amplifying reference gene primers. Only in-frame clones appear in the TCRdb table, and some are missing; sequencing was by immunoSEQ multiplex PCR. The DNA gave D and trimming, while V, J and clone size come from that table. The sample has 180,000 or so clones, around 85% seen once; the top ten hold 15% to 20%. Trimming took 4 bases from V and 14 from J; bases not matched to a gene: 11. Germline loops: CDR1 SGHTA, CDR2 FQGNSA. CDR3 length: 13 residues. V gene TRBV7-2 combines with J gene TRBJ2-1; 7 bases align to TRBD2. Sequenced input: peripheral blood. The clonotype originates from a person in their 70s with COVID-19, enrolled during active disease. In DNA, the CDR3 is TGTGCCAGCAGCTCTAACGTAGGGGCGGGGGAGTTCTTC. Protein product: CASSSNVGAGEFF.